The sequence of this T cell receptor beta chain was determined in a study of beta chain features in type 1 diabetes. TCRB transcripts that were expressed got sequenced, as all of the isolated RNA had been reverse transcribed. Clones were sequenced by immunoSEQ multiplex PCR, and TCRdb holds only the in-frame ones, with some missing. The sample yields around 200,000 clones, 13% seen once. There are a few counts of this clone. This CDR3 has 15 amino acids. Germline CDR1 reads SGHTA; CDR2 reads FQGNSA. The ends were cut back, 3 bases at V and 9 bases at J, with 20 bases in the middle. Sequencing input: central memory CD4+ T cells from blood. The receptor was isolated from a woman aged 18-29 years in good health. J is TRBJ1-1 and V is TRBV7-2; D possibly corresponds to TRBD1 (6 bases). The CDR3 DNA is TGTGCCAGCAGCTTGGGAGGGGGGGGACAAGCTAAAGCTTTCTTT. Amino acids: CASSLGGGGQAKAFF.